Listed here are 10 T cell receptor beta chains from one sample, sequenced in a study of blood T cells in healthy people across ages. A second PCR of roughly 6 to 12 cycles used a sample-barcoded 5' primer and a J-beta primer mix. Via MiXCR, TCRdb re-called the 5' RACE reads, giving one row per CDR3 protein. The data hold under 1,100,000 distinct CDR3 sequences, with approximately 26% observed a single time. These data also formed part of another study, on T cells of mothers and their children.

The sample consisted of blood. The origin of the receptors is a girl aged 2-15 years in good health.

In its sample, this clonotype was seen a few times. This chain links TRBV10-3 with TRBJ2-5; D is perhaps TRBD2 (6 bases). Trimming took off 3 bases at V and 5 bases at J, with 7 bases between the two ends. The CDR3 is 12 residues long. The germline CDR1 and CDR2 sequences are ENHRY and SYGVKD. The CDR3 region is CAISDRGETQYF. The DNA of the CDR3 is TGTGCCATCAGTGACCGGGGGGAGACCCAGTACTTC.

The CDR3 region is CASSLGLELTDTQYF. CDR3 coding DNA: TGTGCCAGCAGCTTAGGACTAGAACTGACAGATACGCAGTATTTT. The chain has TRBV7-9 and TRBJ2-3; possible D gene TRBD2, 6 bases. Germline V lookup: CDR1 SEHNR, CDR2 FQNEAQ (reference sequence). V lost 1 base and J 3 bases, leaving 11 bases between the germline ends. This CDR3 comprises 15 residues.

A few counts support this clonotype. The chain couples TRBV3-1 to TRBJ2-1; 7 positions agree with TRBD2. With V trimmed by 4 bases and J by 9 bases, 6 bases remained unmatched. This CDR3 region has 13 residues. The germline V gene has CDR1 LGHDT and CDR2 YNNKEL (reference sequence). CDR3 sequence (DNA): TGTGCCAGCAGCCTCCGCCCGGGAGGTGAGCAGTTCTTC. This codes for CASSLRPGGEQFF.

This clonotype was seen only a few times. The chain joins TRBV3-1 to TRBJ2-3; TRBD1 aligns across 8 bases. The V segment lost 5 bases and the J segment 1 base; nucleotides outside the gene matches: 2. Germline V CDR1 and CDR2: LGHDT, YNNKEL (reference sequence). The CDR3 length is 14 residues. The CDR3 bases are TGTGCCAGCAGCTGGGGACAGGGCACAGATACGCAGTATTTT. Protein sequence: CASSWGQGTDTQYF.

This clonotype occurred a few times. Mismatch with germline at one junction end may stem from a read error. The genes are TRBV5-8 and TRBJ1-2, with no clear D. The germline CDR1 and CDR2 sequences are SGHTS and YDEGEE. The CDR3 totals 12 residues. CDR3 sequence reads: CASSLGHTTILF. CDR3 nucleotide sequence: TGTGCCAGCAGCTTGGGACATACTACCATACTCTTC.

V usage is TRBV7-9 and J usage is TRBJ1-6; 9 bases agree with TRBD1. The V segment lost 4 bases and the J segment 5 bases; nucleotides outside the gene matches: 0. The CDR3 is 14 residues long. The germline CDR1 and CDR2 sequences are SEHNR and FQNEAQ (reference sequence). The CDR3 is CASSWTGDNSPLHF. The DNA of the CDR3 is TGTGCCAGCAGCTGGACAGGGGATAATTCACCCCTCCACTTT.

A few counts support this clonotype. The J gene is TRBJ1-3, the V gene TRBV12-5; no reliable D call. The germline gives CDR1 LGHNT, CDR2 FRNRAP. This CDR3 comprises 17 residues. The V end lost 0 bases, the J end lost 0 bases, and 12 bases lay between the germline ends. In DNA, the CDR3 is TGTGCTAGTGGTTTGGTGGATGGGATCCTCTCTGGAAACACCATATATTTT. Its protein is CASGLVDGILSGNTIYF.

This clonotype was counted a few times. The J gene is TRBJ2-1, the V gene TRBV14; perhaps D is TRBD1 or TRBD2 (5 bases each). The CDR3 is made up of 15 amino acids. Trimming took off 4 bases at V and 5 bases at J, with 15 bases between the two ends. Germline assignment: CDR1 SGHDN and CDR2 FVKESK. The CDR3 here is CASSPLMGDNNEQFF. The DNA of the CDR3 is TGTGCCAGCAGCCCCCTCATGGGGGATAACAATGAGCAGTTCTTC.

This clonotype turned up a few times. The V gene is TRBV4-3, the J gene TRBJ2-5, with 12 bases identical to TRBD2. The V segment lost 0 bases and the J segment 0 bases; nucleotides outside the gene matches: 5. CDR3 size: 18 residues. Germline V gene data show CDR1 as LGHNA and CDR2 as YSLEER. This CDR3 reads CASSQDRTSGAYQETQYF. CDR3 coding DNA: TGCGCCAGCAGCCAAGATAGGACTAGCGGGGCCTACCAAGAGACCCAGTACTTC.

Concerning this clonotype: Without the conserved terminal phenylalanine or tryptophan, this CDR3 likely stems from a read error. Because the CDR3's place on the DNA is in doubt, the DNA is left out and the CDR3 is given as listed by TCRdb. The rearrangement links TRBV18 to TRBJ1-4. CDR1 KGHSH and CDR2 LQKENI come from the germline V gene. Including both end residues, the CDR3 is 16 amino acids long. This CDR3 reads CASSRNEFATNEKLSL.